Listed below are T cell receptor beta chains from one sample, sequenced in a study of blood T cell repertoires in COVID-19. Profiled with immunoSEQ multiplex PCR; TCRdb holds only in-frame clones, not every one. Among some 420,000 clones listed, 80% to 90% were seen once. The sequenced sample consisted of PBMCs or T cells enriched from blood (not recorded which). The receptors originated from a man aged 25-45 years who had recovered from COVID-19. CDR3s include the opening cysteine and the closing phenylalanine or tryptophan. D genes are given only for firm matches. For some rows the clone size is stated as once, few or many, or as a class when expanded; others skip it.

>-|TRBJ1-2|-|TRBV29-1|13
TGCAGCGTTGGTTTGTTACAGGGTTATGGCTACACCTTC
CSVGLLQGYGYTF
>TRBD1|TRBJ1-2|-|TRBV28|13
TGTGCCAGCAGTTTAGACAGGGGGTCGGGCTACACCTTC
CASSLDRGSGYTF
>-|TRBJ2-1|-|TRBV12-3/TRBV12-4|12
TGTGCCAGCAGCCACAGGGTGAATGAGCAGTTCTTC
CASSHRVNEQFF
>TRBD2|TRBJ2-7|-|TRBV19|15
TGTGCCGGGGAGACAGCCGGGACTAGCGGAGACGAGCAGTACTTC
CAGETAGTSGDEQYF
>TRBD2|TRBJ2-2|once|TRBV5-1|16
TGCGCCAGCAGCTTGGTTGTAGCGGGGGGCACCGGGGAGCTGTTTTTT
CASSLVVAGGTGELFF
>-|TRBJ1-1|once|TRBV11-2|17
TGTGCCAGCAGCTTAAAAAAAGGGGCAGGTGGGAACACTGAAGCTTTCTTT
CASSLKKGAGGNTEAFF
>-|TRBJ2-1|-|TRBV6-5|15
TGTGCCAGCAGTTACTCAGGTGGGACTTCTGGGGGGCAGTTCTTC
CASSYSGGTSGGQFF
>TRBD2|TRBJ2-7|few|TRBV20-1|15
TGCAGTGCTAGTGCTAGCGGGAGTGTCTCCTACGAGCAGTACTTC
CSASASGSVSYEQYF
>TRBD1|TRBJ2-5|-|TRBV5-1|15
TGCGCCAGCAGCAGTGGGACAGGGGGAATGGAGACCCAGTACTTC
CASSSGTGGMETQYF
>-|TRBJ2-7|-|TRBV27|15
TGTGCCAGCAGTTTAAGTGTCGAGGGTAACTACGAGCAGTACTTC
CASSLSVEGNYEQYF
>-|TRBJ1-4|-|TRBV19|11
TGTGCCAGTAAGAGGAAAGAAAAACTGTTTTTT
CASKRKEKLFF
>-|TRBJ2-1|-|TRBV6-6|12
TGTGCCAGCACCGGGGGTTGGAATGAGCAGTTCTTC
CASTGGWNEQFF
>-|TRBJ1-6|-|TRBV7-8|16
TGTGCCAGCAGCTTAGCCGGTGGGGCAGGGGATTCACCCCTCCACTTT
CASSLAGGAGDSPLHF
>TRBD1|TRBJ1-5|-|TRBV7-9|17
TGTGCCGTCGACGCCACGGGACAGGGAGTGGGCAATCAGCCCCAGCATTTT
CAVDATGQGVGNQPQHF
>TRBD2|TRBJ2-3|-|TRBV5-1|16
TGCGCCAGCAGCTTGCAGGGCGGGAGGGACACAGATACGCAGTATTTT
CASSLQGGRDTDTQYF
>-|TRBJ1-2|-|TRBV5-1|16
TGCGCCAGCAGCTTGTGGGACAACCTGTCAAACTATGGCTACACCTTC
CASSLWDNLSNYGYTF
>-|TRBJ2-7|-|TRBV25-1|15
TGTGCCAGAGAAACAGGGCCGCGCCTATCCTACGAGCAGTACTTC
CARETGPRLSYEQYF
>TRBD1|TRBJ1-2|-|TRBV27|14
TGTGCCAGCAGACCTCAGGGGGCGGGCTATGGCTACACCTTC
CASRPQGAGYGYTF
>-|TRBJ1-5|-|TRBV7-9|15
TGTGCCAGCAGCTTAACAGCTCGGGAGGATCAGCCCCAGCATTTT
CASSLTAREDQPQHF
>TRBD1|TRBJ1-2|-|TRBV18|13
TGTGCCAGCTCACCACCGGACAGGGCGGGCTACACCTTC
CASSPPDRAGYTF
>-|TRBJ1-4|-|TRBV5-1|15
TGCGCCAGCAGCTTGACAGTTTCAACTAATGAAAAACTGTTTTTT
CASSLTVSTNEKLFF
>TRBD2|TRBJ2-2|-|TRBV4-1|15
TGCGCCAGCAGGAAGCTAGCGGGGGAGCCCGGGGAGCTGTTTTTT
CASRKLAGEPGELFF
>-|TRBJ1-2|-|TRBV5-6|15
TGTGCCAGCAGTCCCTCAGACAGGCCTAACTATGGCTACACCTTC
CASSPSDRPNYGYTF
>TRBD2|TRBJ2-7|once|TRBV7-9|14
TGTGCCAGCAGCCGAGCGGGAGGACCAACCGAGCAGTACTTC
CASSRAGGPTEQYF
>TRBD2|TRBJ2-5|-|TRBV9|15
TGTGCCAGCAGCGTAGCGGCGGGAGTAGAAGAGACCCAGTACTTC
CASSVAAGVEETQYF
>-|TRBJ2-7|few|TRBV10-1|14
TGCGCCAGCAGTGAGACACGGGACTTTTACGAGCAGTACTTC
CASSETRDFYEQYF
>-|TRBJ1-1|-|TRBV28|12
TGTGCCAGCAGTACGGGGGGGACTGAAGCTTTCTTT
CASSTGGTEAFF
>-|TRBJ1-6|once|TRBV28|14
TGTGCCAGCAGATACCGGGACAATCAGTCACCCCTCCACTTT
CASRYRDNQSPLHF
>TRBD1|TRBJ1-1|-|TRBV18|14
TGTGCCAGCTCCCTTGGACAGGGGAACACTGAAGCTTTCTTT
CASSLGQGNTEAFF
>TRBD1|TRBJ2-7|-|TRBV3-1/TRBV3-2|15
TGTGCCAGCAGCCGAAGGGGACAGGGGGCTGGGGAGCAGTACTTC
CASSRRGQGAGEQYF
>-|TRBJ1-3|-|TRBV4-2|15
TGTGCCAGCAGCCAAGTATTGGAGTCTGGAAACACCATATATTTT
CASSQVLESGNTIYF
>TRBD1|TRBJ1-1|once|TRBV6-5|13
TGTGCCAGCAGCTTGGGACAGAGCCTTGAAGCTTTCTTT
CASSLGQSLEAFF
>-|TRBJ2-2|-|TRBV19|15
TGTGCCAGTAGTATTTATTCCCGGAACACCGGGGAGCTGTTTTTT
CASSIYSRNTGELFF
>-|TRBJ1-6|-|TRBV28|15
TGTGCCAGCAGCTCTATTTCTCAGGTGGAATCACCCCTCCACTTT
CASSSISQVESPLHF
>-|TRBJ1-2|-|TRBV24-1|12
TGTGCCACCAGTGATTATCGGTATGGCTACACCTTC
CATSDYRYGYTF
>TRBD1|TRBJ1-1|-|TRBV19|13
TGTGCCAGCCAGGGGGCACAGGGCACTGAAGCTTTCTTT
CASQGAQGTEAFF
>TRBD2|TRBJ2-2|-|TRBV5-1|22
TGCGCCAGCAGCTTGGGTAATCGTTTTGGACTAGCGGGAGGGCCAGTCACCGGGGAGCTGTTTTTT
CASSLGNRFGLAGGPVTGELFF
>TRBD1|TRBJ2-7|-|TRBV10-2|15
TGCGCCAGCAGGCCCGGGACAGGGGCCACCTACGAGCAGTACTTC
CASRPGTGATYEQYF
>-|TRBJ1-6|-|TRBV21-1|16
TGTGCCAGCAGCAAAGGGAAAGGCAGGGATTCTTCACCCCTCCACTTT
CASSKGKGRDSSPLHF
>-|TRBJ2-7|-|TRBV30|11
TGTGCCTGGAGTTCCGAGTACGAGCAGTACTTC
CAWSSEYEQYF
>TRBD2|TRBJ2-1|-|TRBV5-1|20
TGCGCCAGCAGCTTGCTAGGGTCTAGCGGAAGGAGGAGCTCCTACAATGAGCAGTTCTTC
CASSLLGSSGRRSSYNEQFF
>-|TRBJ1-6|few|TRBV2|16
TGTGCCAGCAGTGTTGCAGGAAGCTCCTATAATTCACCCCTCCACTTT
CASSVAGSSYNSPLHF